The 13 T cell receptor beta chains below all came from one sample that was sequenced in a study of cytotoxic CD8 clonotypes in ibrutinib-treated CLL. The assay was immunoSEQ multiplex PCR, and TCRdb's table has in-frame clones only and misses some. The table includes fewer than 400,000 clones, 67% detected once. Source: PBMCs, taken after 36 months of ibrutinib treatment. The receptors here all came from a human donor with chronic lymphocytic leukemia.

A few counts support this clone. The genes are TRBV18 and TRBJ1-2, with 7 bases matching TRBD1. The CDR3 runs 12 residues. CDR1 and CDR2 (germline): KGHSH, LQKENI. The J segment lost 7 bases and the V segment lost 4 bases, leaving 3 bases of the junction unmatched. CDR3 nucleotide sequence: TGTGCCAGCTCACGACAGGGTCGTGGCTACACCTTC. This codes for CASSRQGRGYTF.

This clone was counted between two and nine times. J is TRBJ2-5 and V is TRBV7-9; perhaps TRBD1 as D (6 bases). This CDR3 has 15 residues. Germline V gene lookup returns CDR1 SEHNR and CDR2 FQNEAQ (reference sequence). Trimming cost V 5 bases and J 5 bases, with 18 bases left between them. CDR3 in DNA: TGTGCCAGCAGCCCTCGAGTTAGGGGACACGAGACCCAGTACTTC. It codes for CASSPRVRGHETQYF. The variable domain in full, completed from reference TRBV7-9 and TRBJ2-5, reads DTGVSQNPRHKITKRGQNVTFRCDPISEHNRLYWYRQTLGQGPEFLTYFQNEAQLEKSRLLSDRFSAERPKGSFSTLEIQRTEQGDSAMYLCASSPRVRGHETQYFGPGTRLLVL.

The chain links TRBV9 to TRBJ1-2, with TRBD1 matching over 7 bases. The ends lost 2 bases at V and 2 bases at J; junction bases unmatched: 6. CDR1 and CDR2 from the germline V gene are SGDLS and YYNGEE. The CDR3 length is 15 residues. In nucleotides, the CDR3 is TGTGCCAGCAGCGTTCAACCGGGACAGAACTATGGCTACACCTTC. This translates into CASSVQPGQNYGYTF.

This chain links TRBV4-3 with TRBJ2-3, with TRBD1 matching over 7 bases. V was pared by 4 bases and J by 2 bases, with 6 bases of the junction left unmatched. The CDR3 totals 15 residues. Germline loops: CDR1 LGHNA, CDR2 YSLEER. The DNA for the CDR3 is TGCGCCAGCAGCCCCTATACAGGGGTCACAGATACGCAGTATTTT. Translation gives CASSPYTGVTDTQYF.

V gene TRBV4-1 combines with J gene TRBJ1-1; D perhaps matches TRBD1 (5 bases). The CDR3 is 14 amino acids. The germline V gene has CDR1 MGHRA and CDR2 YSYEKL. With 3 bases removed from V and 1 base from J, the gap between germline ends came to 9 bases. Here the CDR3 reads CASSHRGENTEAFF. CDR3 in DNA: TGCGCCAGCAGCCACCGAGGGGAGAACACTGAAGCTTTCTTT.

J is TRBJ2-5 and V is TRBV5-1; 7 nucleotides match TRBD1. The CDR3 sequence is 17 residues long. V trimming: 5 bases; J trimming: 5 bases; junction bases outside the gene matches: 18. Looked up from germline, CDR1 is SGHRS and CDR2 is YFSETQ. The CDR3 reads CASSTPGQNHFGETQYF. The CDR3 region has the DNA TGCGCCAGCAGTACTCCGGGACAGAATCATTTTGGGGAGACCCAGTACTTC.

The chain combines TRBV5-1 with TRBJ1-2; a weak D match, TRBD1 (6 bases). This CDR3 has 13 amino acids. Trimming left V 4 bases short and J 7 bases short, with 14 bases between. Germline CDR1 is SGHRS and CDR2 is YFSETQ. The CDR3 region is CASSHTGMAGYTF. Here the CDR3 DNA reads TGCGCCAGCAGCCACACAGGGATGGCTGGCTACACCTTC.

V usage is TRBV18 and J usage is TRBJ2-3, with D perhaps TRBD1 (6 bases). The germline gives CDR1 KGHSH, CDR2 LQKENI. CDR3 length: 14 residues. Between the trimmed V and J ends, which lost 3 bases and 4 bases, there was a span of 11 bases. Here the CDR3 reads CASSPTQGADTQYF. CDR3 DNA: TGTGCCAGCTCACCCACACAGGGCGCAGATACGCAGTATTTT.

The chain uses TRBV7-3 and TRBJ2-7, with D perhaps TRBD1 (5 bases). V was pared by 2 bases and J by 2 bases, with 19 bases between. Germline V gene data show CDR1 as SGHTA and CDR2 as FQGTGA. The CDR3 sequence is 17 residues long. CDR3 sequence reads: CASSLLVTTGDTYEQYF. In DNA form, the CDR3 reads TGTGCCAGCAGCTTATTAGTGACAACAGGAGATACCTACGAGCAGTACTTC.

The chain is built from TRBV9 and TRBJ2-7, with D unresolved. Germline CDR1 is SGDLS and CDR2 is YYNGEE. This CDR3 is built from 15 residues. Trimming took 6 bases from V and 5 from J, leaving 21 bases between them. Here the CDR3 DNA reads TGTGCCAGCACTCTTACCCAGCTGCGGAACAACGAGCAGTACTTC. This codes for CASTLTQLRNNEQYF.

The CDR3 sequence: CASSPGGGYPEQYF. The CDR3 DNA is TGTGCCAGCAGCCCCGGAGGGGGTTATCCCGAGCAGTACTTC. This chain joins TRBV13 and TRBJ2-7; possibly TRBD1 or TRBD2 for D (6 bases each). V was shortened by 5 bases and J by 6 bases, with 17 bases between the two germline ends. In germline, CDR1 is PRHDT, CDR2 FYEKMQ (reference sequence). CDR3 size: 14 residues.

The chain joins TRBV7-3 to TRBJ2-2, with 9 bases fitting TRBD2. Unmatched junction bases numbered 14, after V lost 8 bases and J lost 1 base. Germline V lookup: CDR1 SGHTA, CDR2 FQGTGA. The CDR3 consists of 18 residues. CDR3 sequence: CASDLGLAEEMNTGELFF. CDR3 DNA sequence: TGTGCCAGCGACTTGGGACTAGCAGAAGAAATGAACACCGGGGAGCTGTTTTTT.

This sequence joins TRBV27 and TRBJ1-2; D possibly corresponds to TRBD1 (5 bases). Per the germline V gene, CDR1 is MNHEY and CDR2 is SMNVEV (reference sequence). Trimming pared 6 bases from V and 8 bases from J, leaving 16 bases between. The CDR3 is 13 residues long. The CDR3 spells CASSRGTTRGYTF. DNA for the CDR3: TGTGCCAGCAGCCGAGGGACGACGCGGGGCTACACCTTC.